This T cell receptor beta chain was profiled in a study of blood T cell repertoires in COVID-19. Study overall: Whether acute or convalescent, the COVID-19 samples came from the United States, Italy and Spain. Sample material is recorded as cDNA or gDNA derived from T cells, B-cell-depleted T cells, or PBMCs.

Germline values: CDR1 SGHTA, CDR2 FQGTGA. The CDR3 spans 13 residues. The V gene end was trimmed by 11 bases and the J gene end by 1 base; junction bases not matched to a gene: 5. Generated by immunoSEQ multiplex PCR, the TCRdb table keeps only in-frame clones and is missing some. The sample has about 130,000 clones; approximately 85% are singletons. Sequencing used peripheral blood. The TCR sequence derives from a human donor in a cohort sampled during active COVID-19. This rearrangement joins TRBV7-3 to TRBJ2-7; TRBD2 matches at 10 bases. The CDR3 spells CAPGTSDSYEQYF. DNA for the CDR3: TGTGCCCCCGGGACTAGCGATTCCTACGAGCAGTACTTC. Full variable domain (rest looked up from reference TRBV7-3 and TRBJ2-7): GAGVSQTPSNKVTEKGKYVELRCDPISGHTALYWYRQSLGQGPEFLIYFQGTGAADDSGLPNDRFFAVRPEGSVSTLKIQRTERGDSAVYLCAPGTSDSYEQYFGPGTRLTVT.